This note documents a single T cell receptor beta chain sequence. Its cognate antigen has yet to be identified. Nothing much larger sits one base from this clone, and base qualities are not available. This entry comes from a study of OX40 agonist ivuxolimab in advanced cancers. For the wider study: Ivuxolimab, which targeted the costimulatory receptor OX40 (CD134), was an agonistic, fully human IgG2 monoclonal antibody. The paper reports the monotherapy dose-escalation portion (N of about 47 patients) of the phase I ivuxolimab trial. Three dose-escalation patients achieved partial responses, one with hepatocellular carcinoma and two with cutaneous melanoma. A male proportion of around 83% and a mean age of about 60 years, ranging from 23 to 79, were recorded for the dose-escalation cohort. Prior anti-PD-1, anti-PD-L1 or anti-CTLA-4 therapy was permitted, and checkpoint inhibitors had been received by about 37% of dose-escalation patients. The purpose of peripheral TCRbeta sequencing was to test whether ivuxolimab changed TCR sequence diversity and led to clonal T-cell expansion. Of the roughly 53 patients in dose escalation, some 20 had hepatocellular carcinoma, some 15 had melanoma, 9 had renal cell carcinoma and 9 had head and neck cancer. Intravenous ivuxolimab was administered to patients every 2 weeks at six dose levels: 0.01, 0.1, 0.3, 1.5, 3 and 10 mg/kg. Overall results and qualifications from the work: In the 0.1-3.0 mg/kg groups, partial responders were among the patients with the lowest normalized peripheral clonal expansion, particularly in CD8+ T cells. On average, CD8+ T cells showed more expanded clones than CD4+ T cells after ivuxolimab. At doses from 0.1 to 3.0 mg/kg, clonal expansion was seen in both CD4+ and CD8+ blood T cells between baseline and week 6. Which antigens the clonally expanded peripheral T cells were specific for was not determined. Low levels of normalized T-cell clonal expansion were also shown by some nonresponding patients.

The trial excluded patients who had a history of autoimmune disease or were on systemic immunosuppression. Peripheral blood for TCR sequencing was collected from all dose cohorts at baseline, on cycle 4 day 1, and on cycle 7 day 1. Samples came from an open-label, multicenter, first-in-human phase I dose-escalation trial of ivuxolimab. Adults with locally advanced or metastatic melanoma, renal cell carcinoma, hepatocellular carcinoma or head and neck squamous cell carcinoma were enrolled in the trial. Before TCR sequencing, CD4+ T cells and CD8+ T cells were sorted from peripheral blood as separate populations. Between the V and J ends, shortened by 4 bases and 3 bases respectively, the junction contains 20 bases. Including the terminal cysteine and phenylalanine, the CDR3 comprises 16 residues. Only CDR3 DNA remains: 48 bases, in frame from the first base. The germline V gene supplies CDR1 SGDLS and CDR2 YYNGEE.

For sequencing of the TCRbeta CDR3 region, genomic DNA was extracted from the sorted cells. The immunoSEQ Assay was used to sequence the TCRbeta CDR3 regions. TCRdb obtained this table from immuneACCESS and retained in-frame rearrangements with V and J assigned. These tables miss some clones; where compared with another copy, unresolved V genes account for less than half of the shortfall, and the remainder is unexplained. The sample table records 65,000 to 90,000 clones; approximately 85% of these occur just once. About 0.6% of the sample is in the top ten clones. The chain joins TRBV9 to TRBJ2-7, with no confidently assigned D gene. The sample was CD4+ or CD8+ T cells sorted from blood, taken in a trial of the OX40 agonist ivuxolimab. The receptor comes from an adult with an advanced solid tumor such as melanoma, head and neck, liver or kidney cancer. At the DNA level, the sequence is TGTGCCAGCAGCCGCCAAGACACTTTCCGACTCTACGAGCAGTACTTC. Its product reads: CASSRQDTFRLYEQYF.